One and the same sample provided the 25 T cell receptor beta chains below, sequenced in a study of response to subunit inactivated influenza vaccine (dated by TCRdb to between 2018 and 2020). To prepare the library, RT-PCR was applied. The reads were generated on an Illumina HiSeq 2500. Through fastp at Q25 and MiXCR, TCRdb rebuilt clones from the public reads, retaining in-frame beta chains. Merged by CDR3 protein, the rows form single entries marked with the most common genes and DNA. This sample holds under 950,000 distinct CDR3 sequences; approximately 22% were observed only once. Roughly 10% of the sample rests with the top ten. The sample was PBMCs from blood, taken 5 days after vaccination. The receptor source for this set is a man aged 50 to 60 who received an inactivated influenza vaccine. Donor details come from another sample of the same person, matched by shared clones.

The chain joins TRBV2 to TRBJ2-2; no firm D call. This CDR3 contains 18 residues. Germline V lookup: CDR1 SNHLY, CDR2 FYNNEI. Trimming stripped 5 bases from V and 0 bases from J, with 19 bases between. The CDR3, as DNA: TGTGCCAGCAGTTTAACCCTGAACCGGGTTACGAACACCGGGGAGCTGTTTTTT. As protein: CASSLTLNRVTNTGELFF.

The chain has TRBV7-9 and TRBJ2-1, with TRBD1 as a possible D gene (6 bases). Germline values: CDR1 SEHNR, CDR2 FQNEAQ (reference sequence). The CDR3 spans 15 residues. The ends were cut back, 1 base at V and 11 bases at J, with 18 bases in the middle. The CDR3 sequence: CASSLEPVGTQKQFF. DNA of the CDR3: TGTGCCAGCAGCTTAGAGCCCGTTGGGACACAAAAGCAGTTCTTC.

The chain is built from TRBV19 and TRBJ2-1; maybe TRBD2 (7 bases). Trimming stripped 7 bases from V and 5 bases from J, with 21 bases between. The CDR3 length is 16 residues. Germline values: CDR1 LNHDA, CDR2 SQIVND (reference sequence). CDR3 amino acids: CASTYGGLGRDNEQFF. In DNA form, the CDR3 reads TGTGCCAGTACCTACGGGGGGCTGGGGAGGGACAATGAGCAGTTCTTC.

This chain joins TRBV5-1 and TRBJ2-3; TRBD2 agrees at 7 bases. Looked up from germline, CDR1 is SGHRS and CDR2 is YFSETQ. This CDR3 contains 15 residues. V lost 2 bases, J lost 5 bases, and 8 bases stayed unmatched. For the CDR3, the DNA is TGCGCCAGCAGCTTTATCAGACTAGCTGTAGATACGCAGTATTTT. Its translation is CASSFIRLAVDTQYF.

DNA of the CDR3: TGTGCCAGCAGCTTAACTAGCGGAACGTACCAAGAGACCCAGTACTTC. It is translated as CASSLTSGTYQETQYF. The J gene is TRBJ2-5, the V gene TRBV7-2; 8 bases line up with TRBD2. The CDR3 has 16 residues. After removal of 2 bases from V and 0 bases from J, the junction contained 5 bases not matched to a gene. Germline V gene lookup returns CDR1 SGHTA and CDR2 FQGNSA.

CDR3: CASSPNRGQKADTQYF. The CDR3 coding sequence is TGTGCCAGCAGCCCGAACCGGGGGCAAAAGGCAGATACGCAGTATTTT. The rearrangement joins TRBV28 to TRBJ2-3; D may correspond to TRBD1 or TRBD2 (6 bases each). The CDR3 is made up of 16 amino acids. V was clipped by 6 bases and J by 4 bases, with 20 bases between them. Germline V CDR1 and CDR2: MDHEN, SYDVKM. Complete variable domain (other parts from reference TRBV28 and TRBJ2-3): DVKVTQSSRYLVKRTGEKVFLECVQDMDHENMFWYRQDPGLGLRLIYFSYDVKMKEKGDIPEGYSVSREKKERFSLILESASTNQTSMYLCASSPNRGQKADTQYFGPGTRLTVL.

CDR3 residues: CASSPGMGKETQYF. The DNA of the CDR3 is TGTGCCAGCAGCCCCGGAATGGGGAAAGAGACCCAGTACTTC. The chain couples TRBV7-9 to TRBJ2-5; unclear D gene. The CDR3 is 14 amino acids. With 5 bases removed from V and 3 bases from J, the gap between germline ends came to 13 bases. Germline CDR1 is SEHNR and CDR2 is FQNEAQ (reference sequence).

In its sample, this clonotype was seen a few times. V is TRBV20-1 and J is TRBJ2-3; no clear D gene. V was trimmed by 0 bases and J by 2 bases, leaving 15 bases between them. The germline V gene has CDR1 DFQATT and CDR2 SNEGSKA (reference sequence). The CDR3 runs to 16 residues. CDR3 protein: CSARDPSFGPTDTQYF. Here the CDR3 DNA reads TGCAGTGCTAGAGATCCGTCATTCGGACCCACAGATACGCAGTATTTT.

CDR3 loop: CASSEDGESWDEQFF. In nucleotides, the CDR3 is TGTGCCAGCAGTGAAGACGGGGAGTCATGGGATGAGCAGTTCTTC. This chain uses TRBV25-1 with TRBJ2-1; D is possibly TRBD2 (5 bases). Trimming left V 2 bases short and J 8 bases short, with 16 bases between. The CDR3 contains 15 residues. Germline V lookup: CDR1 MGHDK, CDR2 SYGVNS.

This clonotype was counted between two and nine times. The CDR3 region is CAWSVPAGNTGELFF. CDR3 coding DNA: TGTGCCTGGAGTGTACCGGCAGGGAACACCGGGGAGCTGTTTTTT. The chain recombines TRBV30 with TRBJ2-2; D ambiguous. This CDR3 spans 15 amino acids. Looked up from germline, CDR1 is GTSNPN and CDR2 is SVGIG (reference sequence). The germline V and J ends were trimmed by 0 bases and 1 base, with 9 bases remaining between them.

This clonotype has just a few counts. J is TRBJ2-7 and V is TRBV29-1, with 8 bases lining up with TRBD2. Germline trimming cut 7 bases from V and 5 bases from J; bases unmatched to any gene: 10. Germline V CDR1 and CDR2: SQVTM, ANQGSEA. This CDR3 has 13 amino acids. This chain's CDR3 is CSGGPGGVDEQYF. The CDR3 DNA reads TGCAGCGGAGGCCCGGGGGGGGTGGACGAGCAGTACTTC.

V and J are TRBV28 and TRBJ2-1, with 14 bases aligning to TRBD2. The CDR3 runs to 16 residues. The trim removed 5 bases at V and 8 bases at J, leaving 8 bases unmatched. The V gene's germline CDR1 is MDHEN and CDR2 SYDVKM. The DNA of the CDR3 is TGTGCCAGCAGTAACACGGGACTAGCGGGAGCGTATGAGCAGTTCTTC. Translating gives CASSNTGLAGAYEQFF.

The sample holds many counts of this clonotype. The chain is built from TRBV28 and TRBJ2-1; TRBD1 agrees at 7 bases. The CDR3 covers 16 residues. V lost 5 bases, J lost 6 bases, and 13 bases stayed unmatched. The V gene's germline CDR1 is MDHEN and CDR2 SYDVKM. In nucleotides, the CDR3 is TGTGCCAGCAGTGTGACAGGGTCGTTTCCCCGCAATGAGCAGTTCTTC. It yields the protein CASSVTGSFPRNEQFF.

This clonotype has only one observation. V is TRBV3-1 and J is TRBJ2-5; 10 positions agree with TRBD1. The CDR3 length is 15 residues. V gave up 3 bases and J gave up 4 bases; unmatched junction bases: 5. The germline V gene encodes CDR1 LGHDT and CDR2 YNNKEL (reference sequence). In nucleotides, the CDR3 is TGTGCCAGCAGCCATCCGACAGGGGGCTCAGAGACCCAGTACTTC. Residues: CASSHPTGGSETQYF.

The CDR3, as DNA: TGTGCCAGCAGACCGACTAGCGGGAGGGCCTACGCCAAAAACATTCAGTACTTC. Its protein product is CASRPTSGRAYAKNIQYF. The chain combines TRBV11-2 with TRBJ2-4; 14 nucleotides align to TRBD2. Germline CDR1 reads SGHAT; CDR2 reads FQNNGV. This CDR3 comprises 18 residues. The V gene end was trimmed by 6 bases and the J gene end by 1 base; junction bases not matched to a gene: 8.

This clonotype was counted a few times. CDR3 nucleotides: TGTGCCAGCAGCTTAGGTCCGGGGTTACAAGAGACCCAGTACTTC. Translating gives CASSLGPGLQETQYF. The chain recombines TRBV7-2 with TRBJ2-5; D is perhaps TRBD2 (5 bases). The V gene's germline CDR1 is SGHTA and CDR2 FQGNSA. This CDR3 contains 15 residues. V was clipped by 1 base and J by 2 bases, with 11 bases between them.

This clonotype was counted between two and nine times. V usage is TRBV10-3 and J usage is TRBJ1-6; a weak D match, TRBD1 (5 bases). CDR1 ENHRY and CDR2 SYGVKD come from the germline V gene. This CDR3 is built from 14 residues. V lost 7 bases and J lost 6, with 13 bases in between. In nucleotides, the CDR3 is TGTGCCATCACCCCCGGGACTGCTAATTCACCCCTCCACTTT. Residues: CAITPGTANSPLHF.

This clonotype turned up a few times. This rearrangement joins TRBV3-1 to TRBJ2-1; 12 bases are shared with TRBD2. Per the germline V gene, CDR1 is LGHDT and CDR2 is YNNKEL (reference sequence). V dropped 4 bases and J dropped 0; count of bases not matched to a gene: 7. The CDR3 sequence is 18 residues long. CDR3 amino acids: CASSPGLAGSSSYNEQFF. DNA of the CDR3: TGTGCCAGCAGCCCGGGACTAGCGGGCTCGAGCTCCTACAATGAGCAGTTCTTC.

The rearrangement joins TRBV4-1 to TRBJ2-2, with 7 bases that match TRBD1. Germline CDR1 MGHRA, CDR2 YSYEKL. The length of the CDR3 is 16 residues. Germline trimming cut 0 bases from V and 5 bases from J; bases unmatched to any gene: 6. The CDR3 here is CASSQERGRWTGELFF. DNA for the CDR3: TGCGCCAGCAGCCAAGAGAGGGGGCGTTGGACCGGGGAGCTGTTTTTT.

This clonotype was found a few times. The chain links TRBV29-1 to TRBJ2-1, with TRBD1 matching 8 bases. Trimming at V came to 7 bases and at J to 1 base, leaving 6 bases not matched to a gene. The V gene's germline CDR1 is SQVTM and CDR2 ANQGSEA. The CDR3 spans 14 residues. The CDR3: CSASGTGSYNEQFF. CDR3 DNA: TGCAGCGCCTCCGGGACAGGATCCTACAATGAGCAGTTCTTC.

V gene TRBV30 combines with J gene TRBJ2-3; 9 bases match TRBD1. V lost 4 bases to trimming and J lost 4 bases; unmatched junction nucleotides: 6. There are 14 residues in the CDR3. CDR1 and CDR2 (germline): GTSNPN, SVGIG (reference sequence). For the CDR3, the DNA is TGTGCCTGGAACAGGGGACAGGGCCCAGATACGCAGTATTTT. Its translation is CAWNRGQGPDTQYF.

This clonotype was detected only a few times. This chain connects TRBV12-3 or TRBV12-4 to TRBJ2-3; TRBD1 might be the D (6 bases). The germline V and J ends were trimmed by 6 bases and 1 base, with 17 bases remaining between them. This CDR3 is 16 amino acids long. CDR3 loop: CASRLIRGTGTDTQYF. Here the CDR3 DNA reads TGTGCCAGCAGGCTCATCAGGGGAACAGGCACAGATACGCAGTATTTT.

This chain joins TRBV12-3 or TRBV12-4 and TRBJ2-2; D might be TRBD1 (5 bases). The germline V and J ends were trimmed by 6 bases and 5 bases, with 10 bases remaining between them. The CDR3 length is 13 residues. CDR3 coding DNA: TGTGCCAGCAGACACACAGGTACCGGGGAGCTGTTTTTT. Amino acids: CASRHTGTGELFF.

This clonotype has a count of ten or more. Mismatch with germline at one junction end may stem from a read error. This CDR3 is CASSWTVNTGELFF. CDR3 coding DNA: TGTGCCAGCAGTTGGACAGTAAACACCGGGGAGCTGTTTTTT. This chain uses TRBV5-1 with TRBJ2-2; D is perhaps TRBD1 (6 bases). The germline V gene encodes CDR1 SGHRS and CDR2 YFSETQ. The CDR3 is 14 amino acids.

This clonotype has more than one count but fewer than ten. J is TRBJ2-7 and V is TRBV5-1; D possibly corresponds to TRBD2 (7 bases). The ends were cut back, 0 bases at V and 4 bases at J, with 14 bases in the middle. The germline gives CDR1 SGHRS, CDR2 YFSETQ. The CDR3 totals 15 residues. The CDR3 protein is CASSLAGGGTYEQYF. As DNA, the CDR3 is TGCGCCAGCAGCTTGGCCGGCGGGGGCACTTACGAGCAGTACTTC.